The 18 T cell receptor beta chains presented below share a single source sample, sequenced in a study of Graves' ophthalmopathy and Graves' hyperthyroidism. The sequenced template was RNA, covering the TCR beta CDR3 region. First-round RT-PCR with HTBI primers preceded a second-round multiplex PCR. TCRdb re-analysed the multiplex PCR reads in MiXCR, keeping a single row per CDR3 protein. The table records about 700,000 distinct CDR3 sequences, 40% of them present only once. The sequenced sample was peripheral blood. The receptors derive from an adult man with Graves' ophthalmopathy.

This chain uses TRBV20-1 with TRBJ2-5, with 10 bases identical to TRBD2. V lost 5 bases and J lost 4; bases outside the gene matches: 7. Per the germline V gene, CDR1 is DFQATT and CDR2 is SNEGSKA (reference sequence). The CDR3 extends over 14 amino acids. CDR3 amino acids: CSAPPSGRGETQYF. The CDR3 DNA follows: TGCAGTGCTCCCCCTAGCGGGAGAGGAGAGACCCAGTACTTC.

V gene TRBV7-2 combines with J gene TRBJ1-2; TRBD1 is a possible D gene (5 bases). The germline CDR1 and CDR2 sequences are SGHTA and FQGNSA. The germline V and J ends were trimmed by 7 bases and 4 bases, with 22 bases remaining between them. There are 16 residues in the CDR3. As DNA, the CDR3 is TGTGCCAGCACCTTGGGTGGGGAGGGGAGGATCTATGGCTACACCTTC. It specifies CASTLGGEGRIYGYTF.

This clonotype was found a few times. The CDR3 here is CASSPTRGFNEQYF. The CDR3 coding sequence is TGTGCCAGCAGCCCCACGCGGGGTTTCAACGAGCAGTACTTC. The chain joins TRBV2 to TRBJ2-7; D may be TRBD2 (6 bases). Deletions cut 6 bases from V and 5 bases from J, with 17 bases between. Germline-derived CDR1 and CDR2 are SNHLY and FYNNEI. This CDR3 spans 14 amino acids.

This sequence joins TRBV28 and TRBJ1-1; 8 nucleotides align to TRBD1. The CDR3 contains 14 residues. CDR1 and CDR2 from the germline V gene are MDHEN and SYDVKM. V shed 5 bases, J shed 4 bases, and the junction held 6 bases outside the gene matches. CDR3 region: CASSQLRGLTEAFF. The DNA of the CDR3 is TGTGCCAGCAGTCAACTCAGGGGGCTCACTGAAGCTTTCTTT.

This clonotype was seen ten or more times. This chain uses TRBV29-1 with TRBJ2-7; TRBD1 is a possible D gene (6 bases). Germline V gene data show CDR1 as SQVTM and CDR2 as ANQGSEA. Between the trimmed V and J ends, which lost 7 bases and 6 bases, there was a span of 25 bases. The CDR3 contains 15 residues. The CDR3 is CSAMGEQGFGLEQYF. The CDR3 DNA is TGCAGCGCTATGGGGGAACAGGGATTTGGGCTCGAGCAGTACTTC.

The chain carries TRBV7-9 and TRBJ2-7, with TRBD1 as a possible D gene (5 bases). CDR1 is SEHNR, CDR2 FQNEAQ, per germline (reference sequence). The CDR3 extends over 15 amino acids. The V end was cut by 2 bases, the J end by 3 bases, with 14 bases between. This CDR3 is CASSLQGMNYYEQYF. The CDR3 DNA sequence: TGTGCCAGCAGCTTACAGGGAATGAATTACTACGAGCAGTACTTC.

This clonotype was counted at least ten times. The genes are TRBV25-1 and TRBJ1-2; weak D call: TRBD1 (5 bases). The germline V gene encodes CDR1 MGHDK and CDR2 SYGVNS. There are 13 residues in the CDR3. CDR3 coding DNA: TGTGCAACCCAGATGGGGGCTAACTATGGCTACACCTTC. Translating gives CATQMGANYGYTF.

The genes are TRBV29-1 and TRBJ1-3, with 8 nucleotides matching TRBD1. The CDR3 sequence is 13 residues long. Germline V lookup: CDR1 SQVTM, CDR2 ANQGSEA. Trimming at V came to 4 bases and at J to 8 bases, leaving 7 bases not matched to a gene. CDR3 coding DNA: TGCAGCGTTGCCAGGGGGCATGGCTACACCATATATTTT. Its protein product is CSVARGHGYTIYF.

The chain employs TRBV7-9 and TRBJ1-5; D uncertain. Per germline, CDR1 SEHNR and CDR2 FQNEAQ (reference sequence). The CDR3 has 14 amino acids. V was shortened by 3 bases and J by 6 bases, with 12 bases between the two germline ends. The CDR3 reads CASSLSGGSQPQHF. CDR3 nucleotide sequence: TGTGCCAGCAGCTTGTCAGGAGGCAGTCAGCCCCAGCATTTT.

This clonotype was observed at least ten times. A junction boundary mismatches the germline segment, possibly from a read error. The chain uses TRBV16 and TRBJ2-7; D call uncertain. This CDR3 has 10 amino acids. Germline values: CDR1 KGHSY, CDR2 FQNENV. The CDR3 loop reads CASSPAAIRF. The CDR3 DNA is TGTGCCAGCAGCCCGGCCGCCATACGATTC.

There are many counts of this clonotype. The chain has TRBV10-2 and TRBJ2-7; 7 bases are a match to TRBD2. CDR1 and CDR2 (germline): WSHSY, SAAADI. Trimming removed 6 bases from V and 5 bases from J; junction bases left unmatched: 4. The length of the CDR3 is 12 residues. The CDR3 spells CASRRGRDEQYF. DNA of the CDR3: TGCGCCAGCAGACGGGGGAGGGACGAGCAGTACTTC.

The J gene is TRBJ1-2, the V gene TRBV28; TRBD1 matches at 8 bases. The CDR3 has 14 amino acids. V dropped 6 bases and J dropped 3; count of bases not matched to a gene: 6. From germline, CDR1 is MDHEN and CDR2 SYDVKM. The CDR3 loop is CASSEGQGHYGYTF. The CDR3 nucleotides read TGTGCCAGCAGCGAAGGACAGGGACACTATGGCTACACCTTC.

The chain employs TRBV5-1 and TRBJ1-1; D ambiguous. CDR3 length: 16 residues. Germline V gives CDR1 SGHRS, CDR2 YFSETQ. Trimming cost V 4 bases and J 1 base, with 17 bases left between them. CDR3 amino acids: CASSLAARRGNTEAFF. The CDR3 DNA sequence: TGCGCCAGCAGCCTGGCGGCGAGGCGGGGGAACACTGAAGCTTTCTTT. Variable domain in full (rest from reference TRBV5-1 and TRBJ1-1): KAGVTQTPRYLIKTRGQQVTLSCSPISGHRSVSWYQQTPGQGLQFLFEYFSETQRNKGNFPGRFSGRQFSNSRSEMNVSTLELGDSALYLCASSLAARRGNTEAFFGQGTRLTVV.

The sample holds many counts of this clonotype. This rearrangement joins TRBV2 to TRBJ1-6, with D possibly TRBD1 on 6 matching bases. The CDR3 loop spans 16 amino acids. Germline V CDR1 and CDR2: SNHLY, FYNNEI. V was cut by 5 bases and J by 4 bases, with 15 bases left in between. Here the CDR3 DNA reads TGTGCCAGCAGTTCCCGGGACACCGAATATAATTCACCCCTCCACTTT. Translated, it gives CASSSRDTEYNSPLHF.

This clonotype was seen ten or more times. This chain joins TRBV20-1 and TRBJ2-7; 11 bases line up with TRBD1. This CDR3 spans 15 amino acids. V trimming: 6 bases; J trimming: 3 bases; junction bases outside the gene matches: 10. Germline V gene data show CDR1 as DFQATT and CDR2 as SNEGSKA (reference sequence). Written as DNA, the CDR3 is TGCAGTGCAGCGAAGGACAGGGGGCAGGACTACGAGCAGTACTTC. Residues: CSAAKDRGQDYEQYF.

CDR3 bases: TGCAGCGGTCTAGCGTTGAATGAGCAGTTCTTC. Translated, it gives CSGLALNEQFF. The V call is TRBV29-1, the J call TRBJ2-7, with D possibly matching TRBD2 (6 bases). TRBJ2-1 matches the DNA end more closely, so the J call is doubtful. Germline CDR1 is SQVTM and CDR2 is ANQGSEA. CDR3 length: 11 residues.

The V and J genes are TRBV7-2 and TRBJ2-6, with D possibly matching TRBD1 (6 bases). Germline lookup yields CDR1 SGHTA and CDR2 FQGNSA. Trimming shortened V by 5 bases and J by 0 bases, and 23 bases separated the two germline ends. This CDR3 has 20 amino acids. The CDR3 region has the DNA TGTGCCAGCAGCCCACAGGGTCTCAGGGTCCCCCTCTCTGGGGCCAACGTCCTGACTTTC. Its protein is CASSPQGLRVPLSGANVLTF.

V usage is TRBV10-3 and J usage is TRBJ2-5, with D possibly TRBD1 on 5 matching bases. The length of the CDR3 is 12 residues. V lost 5 bases to trimming and J lost 6 bases, with 10 bases between them. In germline, CDR1 is ENHRY, CDR2 SYGVKD. For the CDR3, the DNA is TGTGCCATCAGTCAGGGCGCACAGACCCAGTACTTC. Amino acid sequence: CAISQGAQTQYF.